The rows below give T cell receptor beta chains drawn from one sample of a study of blood T cell repertoires in COVID-19. Produced via immunoSEQ multiplex PCR; TCRdb's table is partial and in-frame only. The data contain around 380,000 clones, approximately 87% of them seen just once; the ten biggest clones take up approximately 1.2%. Sequenced sample: PBMCs or T cells enriched from blood (not recorded which). The origin of the receptors is a man aged 25 to 40 who had recovered from COVID-19. CDR3s include the opening cysteine and the closing phenylalanine or tryptophan. The order of the fields is clone size, D gene, J gene, V gene, CDR3 protein, CDR3 DNA. D genes are given only for firm matches. Not all rows give a size; the values are once, few, many and, for expanded clones, a class.

abundance: .
d_gene: .
j_gene: TRBJ1-4
v_gene: TRBV21-1
CDR3aa: CASSVRRGSLGEKLFF
CDR3nt: TGTGCCAGCAGCGTCCGCAGGGGTTCCCTCGGTGAAAAACTGTTTTTT

abundance: .
d_gene: .
j_gene: TRBJ1-1
v_gene: TRBV6-2/TRBV6-3
CDR3aa: CASSYLDTEAFF
CDR3nt: TGTGCCAGCAGTTACCTCGACACTGAAGCTTTCTTT

abundance: .
d_gene: .
j_gene: TRBJ2-5
v_gene: TRBV15
CDR3aa: CATSRGYGGGGETQYF
CDR3nt: TGTGCCACCAGCAGAGGGTATGGAGGGGGCGGAGAGACCCAGTACTTC

abundance: few
d_gene: TRBD1
j_gene: TRBJ1-5
v_gene: TRBV2
CDR3aa: CASRGGQFSNQPQHF
CDR3nt: TGTGCCAGCAGGGGGGGACAGTTTAGCAATCAGCCCCAGCATTTT

abundance: few
d_gene: .
j_gene: TRBJ1-5
v_gene: TRBV12-3/TRBV12-4
CDR3aa: CASSLFNNQPQHF
CDR3nt: TGTGCCAGCAGTTTGTTCAACAATCAGCCCCAGCATTTT

abundance: .
d_gene: .
j_gene: TRBJ2-4
v_gene: TRBV30
CDR3aa: CAWSVWGVNIQYF
CDR3nt: TGTGCCTGGAGTGTATGGGGGGTAAACATTCAGTACTTC

abundance: .
d_gene: TRBD1
j_gene: TRBJ1-1
v_gene: TRBV29-1
CDR3aa: CSAASQGASTEAFF
CDR3nt: TGCAGCGCTGCCTCACAGGGGGCTTCCACTGAAGCTTTCTTT

abundance: .
d_gene: .
j_gene: TRBJ1-3
v_gene: TRBV19
CDR3aa: CASSIGEQGFFGNTIYF
CDR3nt: TGTGCCAGTAGTATAGGGGAACAGGGCTTCTTTGGAAACACCATATATTTT

abundance: .
d_gene: .
j_gene: TRBJ2-1
v_gene: TRBV11-3
CDR3aa: CASSFPGQPVQFF
CDR3nt: TGTGCCAGCAGCTTTCCGGGACAACCGGTCCAGTTCTTC

abundance: .
d_gene: TRBD1
j_gene: TRBJ2-7
v_gene: TRBV2
CDR3aa: CASSEARSGGEQYF
CDR3nt: TGTGCCAGCAGTGAAGCGAGGTCAGGGGGCGAGCAGTACTTC

abundance: .
d_gene: TRBD1
j_gene: TRBJ2-2
v_gene: TRBV12-5
CDR3aa: CASGFAGQGAHTGELFF
CDR3nt: TGTGCTAGTGGTTTTGCGGGACAGGGGGCACATACCGGGGAGCTGTTTTTT

abundance: .
d_gene: .
j_gene: TRBJ1-1
v_gene: TRBV7-9
CDR3aa: CASSLEAVMNTEAFF
CDR3nt: TGTGCCAGCAGCTTAGAAGCGGTCATGAACACTGAAGCTTTCTTT

abundance: .
d_gene: TRBD1
j_gene: TRBJ1-2
v_gene: TRBV6-5
CDR3aa: CASSPGQGDGYTF
CDR3nt: TGTGCCAGCAGCCCGGGACAGGGGGACGGCTACACCTTC

abundance: .
d_gene: .
j_gene: TRBJ2-1
v_gene: TRBV6-5
CDR3aa: CASSPDTGAHNEQFF
CDR3nt: TGTGCCAGCAGTCCCGACACTGGCGCCCACAATGAGCAGTTCTTC

abundance: once
d_gene: TRBD2
j_gene: TRBJ2-3
v_gene: TRBV7-9
CDR3aa: CASSLSGGRTDTQYF
CDR3nt: TGTGCCAGCAGCTTGTCGGGGGGGCGGACAGATACGCAGTATTTT

abundance: .
d_gene: TRBD1
j_gene: TRBJ1-4
v_gene: TRBV2
CDR3aa: CASKSLDRDYEKLFF
CDR3nt: TGTGCCAGCAAAAGCTTGGACAGGGACTATGAAAAACTGTTTTTT

abundance: .
d_gene: .
j_gene: TRBJ2-5
v_gene: TRBV5-1
CDR3aa: CASSFGGETQYF
CDR3nt: TGCGCCAGCAGTTTCGGGGGAGAGACCCAGTACTTC

abundance: .
d_gene: TRBD1
j_gene: TRBJ2-2
v_gene: TRBV10-1
CDR3aa: CASSVDRGYTGELFF
CDR3nt: TGCGCCAGCAGCGTTGACAGGGGTTACACCGGGGAGCTGTTTTTT

abundance: .
d_gene: .
j_gene: TRBJ1-5
v_gene: TRBV6-5
CDR3aa: CASTPGLSNQPQHF
CDR3nt: TGTGCCAGCACCCCCGGGTTGAGCAATCAGCCCCAGCATTTT

abundance: .
d_gene: TRBD1
j_gene: TRBJ1-2
v_gene: TRBV30
CDR3aa: CAWRPQGASGYTF
CDR3nt: TGTGCCTGGAGACCTCAGGGGGCAAGTGGCTACACCTTC

abundance: .
d_gene: .
j_gene: TRBJ2-3
v_gene: TRBV30
CDR3aa: CAWSASFTDTQYF
CDR3nt: TGTGCCTGGAGTGCCAGTTTCACAGATACGCAGTATTTT

abundance: .
d_gene: TRBD1
j_gene: TRBJ2-1
v_gene: TRBV11-2
CDR3aa: CASSLMTGESNEQFF
CDR3nt: TGTGCCAGCAGCTTAATGACAGGGGAGTCCAATGAGCAGTTCTTC

abundance: .
d_gene: TRBD2
j_gene: TRBJ2-4
v_gene: TRBV18
CDR3aa: CASSPGGDRNIQYF
CDR3nt: TGTGCCAGCTCACCGGGAGGGGATAGGAACATTCAGTACTTC

abundance: .
d_gene: TRBD1
j_gene: TRBJ1-1
v_gene: TRBV27
CDR3aa: CASSNRGNTEAFF
CDR3nt: TGTGCCAGCAGTAACAGGGGTAACACTGAAGCTTTCTTT

abundance: .
d_gene: TRBD1
j_gene: TRBJ1-2
v_gene: TRBV27
CDR3aa: CASSPWTGGSYGYTF
CDR3nt: TGTGCCAGCAGTCCTTGGACAGGGGGCAGCTATGGCTACACCTTC

abundance: .
d_gene: TRBD1
j_gene: TRBJ2-7
v_gene: TRBV10-3
CDR3aa: CAIKRTGVDEQYF
CDR3nt: TGTGCCATCAAGCGGACAGGGGTTGACGAGCAGTACTTC

abundance: .
d_gene: TRBD2
j_gene: TRBJ2-5
v_gene: TRBV11-2
CDR3aa: CASSLEAGGRSQYF
CDR3nt: TGTGCCAGCAGCTTAGAAGCGGGGGGGAGGTCCCAGTACTTC

abundance: .
d_gene: .
j_gene: TRBJ1-2
v_gene: TRBV11-2
CDR3aa: CASSLFRDYGYTF
CDR3nt: TGTGCCAGCAGCTTATTTCGGGACTATGGCTACACCTTC

abundance: once
d_gene: .
j_gene: TRBJ1-5
v_gene: TRBV11-2
CDR3aa: CASSSSTIQEGYSNQPQHF
CDR3nt: TGTGCCAGCAGCTCGTCAACAATACAGGAGGGGTATAGCAATCAGCCCCAGCATTTT

abundance: .
d_gene: .
j_gene: TRBJ1-5
v_gene: TRBV9
CDR3aa: CASSVQGNQPQHF
CDR3nt: TGTGCCAGCAGCGTCCAGGGGAATCAGCCCCAGCATTTT

abundance: .
d_gene: TRBD2
j_gene: TRBJ2-1
v_gene: TRBV30
CDR3aa: CAWSVKGLGAYNEQFF
CDR3nt: TGTGCCTGGAGTGTAAAGGGACTAGGCGCCTACAATGAGCAGTTCTTC

abundance: .
d_gene: .
j_gene: TRBJ2-1
v_gene: TRBV6-5
CDR3aa: CASSSPQGQFF
CDR3nt: TGTGCCAGCAGTTCTCCCCAGGGGCAGTTCTTC

abundance: .
d_gene: TRBD1
j_gene: TRBJ2-4
v_gene: TRBV19
CDR3aa: CASSLQGVSLKTKNIQYF
CDR3nt: TGTGCCAGTAGTCTTCAGGGGGTGTCGCTTAAAACCAAAAACATTCAGTACTTC

abundance: .
d_gene: .
j_gene: TRBJ1-5
v_gene: TRBV6-1
CDR3aa: CASSERSEGVLIYNQPQHF
CDR3nt: TGTGCCAGCAGTGAGAGATCCGAGGGGGTTCTTATATACAATCAGCCCCAGCATTTT

abundance: .
d_gene: TRBD1
j_gene: TRBJ1-1
v_gene: TRBV28
CDR3aa: CASSTRTGTVLNTEAFF
CDR3nt: TGTGCCAGCAGTACCCGGACAGGTACAGTTCTAAACACTGAAGCTTTCTTT

abundance: .
d_gene: TRBD1
j_gene: TRBJ1-1
v_gene: TRBV19
CDR3aa: CASSIDSKAGGTEAFF
CDR3nt: TGTGCCAGTAGTATAGATAGCAAGGCAGGGGGAACTGAAGCTTTCTTT

abundance: .
d_gene: TRBD1
j_gene: TRBJ1-1
v_gene: TRBV15
CDR3aa: CATSRPGQGEAFF
CDR3nt: TGTGCCACCAGCAGGCCGGGACAGGGAGAAGCTTTCTTT

abundance: .
d_gene: .
j_gene: TRBJ1-6
v_gene: TRBV30
CDR3aa: CACGVTEVSSYNSPLHF
CDR3nt: TGTGCCTGCGGCGTGACAGAAGTGAGCTCCTATAATTCACCCCTCCACTTT

abundance: .
d_gene: .
j_gene: TRBJ1-4
v_gene: TRBV4-1
CDR3aa: CASSSPGLGSEKLFF
CDR3nt: TGCGCCAGCAGCTCGCCGGGTCTCGGGAGTGAAAAACTGTTTTTT

abundance: .
d_gene: TRBD1
j_gene: TRBJ1-1
v_gene: TRBV7-2
CDR3aa: CASSSDRGGTEAFF
CDR3nt: TGTGCCAGCAGCTCGGACAGGGGTGGGACTGAAGCTTTCTTT

abundance: .
d_gene: TRBD2
j_gene: TRBJ2-2
v_gene: TRBV7-6
CDR3aa: CASSLSSGGAGELFF
CDR3nt: TGTGCCAGCAGCCTGTCCAGCGGGGGGGCCGGGGAGCTGTTTTTT

abundance: .
d_gene: .
j_gene: TRBJ1-2
v_gene: TRBV4-1
CDR3aa: CASSQMWFMKGGGDGYTF
CDR3nt: TGCGCCAGCAGCCAAATGTGGTTTATGAAGGGCGGCGGGGATGGCTACACCTTC

abundance: .
d_gene: TRBD1
j_gene: TRBJ2-7
v_gene: TRBV19
CDR3aa: CASGTGYEQYF
CDR3nt: TGTGCCAGTGGGACAGGGTACGAGCAGTACTTC

abundance: few
d_gene: .
j_gene: TRBJ2-2
v_gene: TRBV30
CDR3aa: CAWNRVTGELFF
CDR3nt: TGTGCCTGGAACAGGGTCACCGGGGAGCTGTTTTTT

abundance: few
d_gene: .
j_gene: TRBJ1-1
v_gene: TRBV5-1
CDR3aa: CASSSTTEEAFF
CDR3nt: TGCGCCAGCAGCTCCACGACTGAGGAAGCTTTCTTT

abundance: .
d_gene: TRBD1
j_gene: TRBJ1-5
v_gene: TRBV20-1
CDR3aa: CSASLGQEFQPQHF
CDR3nt: TGCAGTGCTAGTTTGGGACAGGAGTTTCAGCCCCAGCATTTT

abundance: .
d_gene: TRBD1
j_gene: TRBJ2-1
v_gene: TRBV19
CDR3aa: CASTPHGTGEYNEQFF
CDR3nt: TGTGCCAGTACCCCTCACGGGACAGGGGAGTACAATGAGCAGTTCTTC

abundance: .
d_gene: .
j_gene: TRBJ2-5
v_gene: TRBV5-4
CDR3aa: CASSLAGQGEDF
CDR3nt: TGTGCCAGCAGCTTAGCGGGCCAGGGGGAGGACTTC

abundance: once
d_gene: TRBD1
j_gene: TRBJ1-5
v_gene: TRBV5-6
CDR3aa: CASSFSDRGSNQPQHF
CDR3nt: TGTGCCAGCAGCTTTTCAGACAGGGGAAGCAATCAGCCCCAGCATTTT

abundance: .
d_gene: TRBD2
j_gene: TRBJ2-2
v_gene: TRBV2
CDR3aa: CASSRTSGGLNTGELFF
CDR3nt: TGTGCCAGCAGCCGGACTAGCGGGGGCCTAAACACCGGGGAGCTGTTTTTT

abundance: once
d_gene: TRBD1
j_gene: TRBJ2-2
v_gene: TRBV23-1
CDR3aa: CASGDRERSGELFF
CDR3nt: TGCGCCAGCGGGGACAGGGAGAGGTCCGGGGAGCTGTTTTTT

abundance: .
d_gene: .
j_gene: TRBJ1-5
v_gene: TRBV27
CDR3aa: CASISRVDSDSNQPQHF
CDR3nt: TGTGCCAGCATCTCTCGGGTGGACAGCGATAGCAATCAGCCCCAGCATTTT

abundance: .
d_gene: TRBD1
j_gene: TRBJ1-5
v_gene: TRBV19
CDR3aa: CASSTGDRAAQPQHF
CDR3nt: TGTGCCAGTAGTACCGGGGACAGGGCCGCCCAGCCCCAGCATTTT

abundance: .
d_gene: TRBD1
j_gene: TRBJ1-1
v_gene: TRBV11-2
CDR3aa: CASSLRPGQGEDTEAFF
CDR3nt: TGTGCCAGCAGCTTACGACCTGGACAGGGTGAAGACACTGAAGCTTTCTTT

abundance: .
d_gene: .
j_gene: TRBJ1-2
v_gene: TRBV7-2
CDR3aa: CASSLAASYGYTF
CDR3nt: TGTGCCAGCAGCTTAGCGGCATCCTATGGCTACACCTTC

abundance: .
d_gene: .
j_gene: TRBJ1-2
v_gene: TRBV6-5
CDR3aa: CASSYSPQGQYGYTF
CDR3nt: TGTGCCAGCAGTTACTCACCGCAGGGACAATATGGCTACACCTTC